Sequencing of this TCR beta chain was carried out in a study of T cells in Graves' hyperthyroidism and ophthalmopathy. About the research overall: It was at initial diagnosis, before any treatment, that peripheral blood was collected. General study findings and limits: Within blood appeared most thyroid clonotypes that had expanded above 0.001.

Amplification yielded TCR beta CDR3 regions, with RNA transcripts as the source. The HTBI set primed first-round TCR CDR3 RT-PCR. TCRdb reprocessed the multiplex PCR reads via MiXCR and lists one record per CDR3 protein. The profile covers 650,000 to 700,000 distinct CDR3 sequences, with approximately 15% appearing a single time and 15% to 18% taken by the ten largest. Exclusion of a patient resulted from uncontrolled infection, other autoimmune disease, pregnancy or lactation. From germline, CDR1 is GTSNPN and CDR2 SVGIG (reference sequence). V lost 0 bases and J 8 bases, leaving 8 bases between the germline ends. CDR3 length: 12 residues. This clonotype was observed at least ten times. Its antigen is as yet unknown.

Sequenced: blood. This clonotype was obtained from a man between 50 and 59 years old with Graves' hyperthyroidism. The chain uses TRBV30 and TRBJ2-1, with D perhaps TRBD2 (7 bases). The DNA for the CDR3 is TGTGCCTGGAGTGTAGGGGGGGATGAGCAGTTCTTC. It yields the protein CAWSVGGDEQFF.